One sample yielded the 25 T cell receptor beta chains listed below, sequenced in a study of beta chain features in type 1 diabetes. Every isolated RNA sample was fully reverse transcribed, so sequencing captured expressed TCRB transcripts. The assay was immunoSEQ multiplex PCR, and TCRdb's table has in-frame clones only and misses some. Of approximately 100,000 clones in the sample, around 30% were seen once. What these receptors recognize is not known. General observations from the study: People with Type 1 diabetes carried modestly yet significantly shorter TCRB CDR3s in all four CD4+ subsets.

The sample consisted of central memory CD4+ T cells from blood. These receptors came from a woman between 18 and 30 years old with type 1 diabetes.

This chain links TRBV11-2 with TRBJ1-2; 8 bases map to TRBD1. This CDR3 region has 16 residues. Germline V gene lookup returns CDR1 SGHAT and CDR2 FQNNGV. The V and J ends lost 1 base and 1 base, in that order; junction bases with no gene match: 5. The CDR3 DNA reads TGTGCCAGCAGCTTAGTTACAGGGGGATTTAACTATGGCTACACCTTC. As protein: CASSLVTGGFNYGYTF.

As regards this clone: At one end, the junction sequence differs from germline, possibly due to a read error. The rearrangement uses TRBV15 and TRBJ2-2; 8 nucleotides align to TRBD2. The CDR3 extends over 18 amino acids. Looked up from germline, CDR1 is LNHNV and CDR2 is YYDKDF (reference sequence). The chain's CDR3 is CATSRDRSGTRVSGELFF. For the CDR3, the DNA is TGTGCCACCAGCCGAGATCGATCAGGGACTAGAGTCTCCGGGGAGCTGTTTTTT.

This clone was observed a handful of times. CDR3 DNA sequence: TGTGCCAGCACTTTGGACAGGTTCAATCAGCCCCAGCATTTT. Translating it yields CASTLDRFNQPQHF. The V call is TRBV6-1, the J call TRBJ1-5, with 7 bases fitting TRBD1. The CDR3 is 14 amino acids. V was pared by 7 bases and J by 3 bases, with 6 bases of the junction left unmatched. Germline V CDR1 and CDR2: MNHNS, SASEGT.

A single count supports this clone. This chain links TRBV20-1 with TRBJ1-1, with unresolved D. Trimming removed 0 bases at V and 10 bases at J, with 6 bases between. Germline loops: CDR1 DFQATT, CDR2 SNEGSKA (reference sequence). This CDR3 is 10 amino acids long. Written as DNA, the CDR3 is TGCAGTGCTAGAGACTCCCCAGCTTTCTTT. This translates into CSARDSPAFF.

The chain has TRBV25-1 and TRBJ1-2; the match to TRBD1 covers 8 bases. The CDR3 is 14 amino acids. The germline CDR1 and CDR2 sequences are MGHDK and SYGVNS. V was clipped by 4 bases and J by 8 bases; unmatched bases: 9. The CDR3 loop is CASSGTGKVLGYTF. CDR3 nucleotide sequence: TGTGCCAGCAGTGGGACAGGGAAAGTTTTGGGCTACACCTTC.

In its sample, this clone was seen a few times. The genes are TRBV28 and TRBJ2-5; 8 bases map to TRBD1. V gave up 6 bases and J gave up 6 bases; unmatched junction bases: 6. Per the germline V gene, CDR1 is MDHEN and CDR2 is SYDVKM. The CDR3 consists of 13 residues. The CDR3 DNA reads TGTGCCAGCAGCCAGGCAGGGGGCAAGACCCAGTACTTC. This sequence encodes CASSQAGGKTQYF. Filled out from reference TRBV28 and TRBJ2-5, the complete variable domain reads DVKVTQSSRYLVKRTGEKVFLECVQDMDHENMFWYRQDPGLGLRLIYFSYDVKMKEKGDIPEGYSVSREKKERFSLILESASTNQTSMYLCASSQAGGKTQYFGPGTRLLVL.

V gene TRBV7-9 combines with J gene TRBJ2-7, with TRBD2 identical over 10 bases. Germline CDR1 is SEHNR and CDR2 is FQNEAQ (reference sequence). J gave up 5 bases and V 6 bases, and 16 bases lay outside the gene matches. CDR3 length: 17 residues. The DNA of the CDR3 is TGTGCCAGCAGTCGGGCGGGAGCGGGAGGGCTCCACCACGAGCAGTACTTC. Protein sequence: CASSRAGAGGLHHEQYF.

This clone was recorded a few times. V is TRBV4-2 and J is TRBJ1-1, with D maybe TRBD1 (5 bases). V lost 1 base and J 3 bases, leaving 15 bases between the germline ends. The CDR3 loop spans 16 amino acids. The germline gives CDR1 LGHNA, CDR2 YNFKEQ. The CDR3 nucleotides read TGTGCCAGCAGCCAAGTAATCGTCCGGGGGGACACTGAAGCTTTCTTT. It translates to CASSQVIVRGDTEAFF.

V and J are TRBV6-1 and TRBJ2-1; TRBD2 might be the D (6 bases). Trimming shortened V by 1 base and J by 10 bases, and 17 bases separated the two germline ends. The germline V gene has CDR1 MNHNS and CDR2 SASEGT. There are 15 residues in the CDR3. This CDR3 reads CASSEGSGPYGEQFF. The CDR3 DNA follows: TGTGCCAGCAGTGAAGGTAGCGGCCCATATGGGGAGCAGTTCTTC.

This clone has only a few counts. This CDR3 reads CAWTRRLASKGHSYEQYF. In DNA form, the CDR3 reads TGTGCCTGGACGCGCAGGCTCGCCTCCAAAGGACATTCCTACGAGCAGTACTTC. V usage is TRBV30 and J usage is TRBJ2-7; possibly TRBD1 for D (5 bases). CDR1 is GTSNPN, CDR2 SVGIG, per germline (reference sequence). Trimming stripped 4 bases from V and 1 base from J, with 26 bases between. The CDR3 covers 18 residues.

J is TRBJ1-5 and V is TRBV2; D unclear. CDR3 length equals 13 residues. Germline CDR1 and CDR2: SNHLY and FYNNEI. V lost 7 bases, J lost 0 bases, and 7 bases lay in between. The CDR3 loop is CASTILSNQPQHF. Here the CDR3 DNA reads TGTGCCAGCACGATACTTAGCAATCAGCCCCAGCATTTT.

The genes are TRBV5-4 and TRBJ2-4, with 7 bases that match TRBD2. This CDR3 is built from 15 residues. Per the germline V gene, CDR1 is SGHNT and CDR2 is YYREEE (reference sequence). V trimming: 0 bases; J trimming: 3 bases; junction bases outside the gene matches: 3. The CDR3 DNA sequence: TGTGCCAGCAGCTTGGTGGGGGAGGGCAAAAACATTCAGTACTTC. It is translated as CASSLVGEGKNIQYF.

The J gene is TRBJ2-1, the V gene TRBV5-1, with TRBD2 matching over 9 bases. Germline CDR1 reads SGHRS; CDR2 reads YFSETQ. The length of the CDR3 is 15 residues. V gave up 5 bases and J gave up 0 bases; unmatched junction bases: 3. The CDR3 nucleotides read TGCGCCAGCAGTTTACTAGCGGGCTCCTACAATGAGCAGTTCTTC. Protein product: CASSLLAGSYNEQFF.

In this sample, this clone turned up a few times. The V gene is TRBV19, the J gene TRBJ2-1; D perhaps matches TRBD1 (6 bases). Germline V gene lookup returns CDR1 LNHDA and CDR2 SQIVND (reference sequence). The CDR3 covers 13 residues. The V gene lost 6 bases and the J gene lost 7 bases, with 13 bases spanning the gap. The CDR3 nucleotides are TGTGCCAGTAGGCCCAGGGGTGGGAATGAGCAGTTCTTC. Translated: CASRPRGGNEQFF. The full variable domain, with the rest looked up from reference TRBV19 and TRBJ2-1, is DGGITQSPKYLFRKEGQNVTLSCEQNLNHDAMYWYRQDPGQGLRLIYYSQIVNDFQKGDIAEGYSVSREKKESFPLTVTSAQKNPTAFYLCASRPRGGNEQFFGPGTRLTVL.

The rearrangement links TRBV6-1 to TRBJ2-3; the match to TRBD1 covers 7 bases. Germline trimming cut 11 bases from V and 4 bases from J; bases unmatched to any gene: 12. Germline values: CDR1 MNHNS, CDR2 SASEGT. This CDR3 has 14 residues. CDR3 DNA sequence: TGTGCCGTAACAGGGGTGGCTGGTGCAGATACGCAGTATTTT. Translated, it gives CAVTGVAGADTQYF.

For the CDR3, the DNA is TGTGCCAGCAGCTTGATGGTGGGACAGGGTTACAATGAGCAGTTCTTC. It is translated as CASSLMVGQGYNEQFF. The V call is TRBV11-2, the J call TRBJ2-1; TRBD1 matches 9 bases. Trimming at V came to 3 bases and at J to 4 bases, leaving 7 bases not matched to a gene. The CDR3 totals 16 residues. Germline V gene data show CDR1 as SGHAT and CDR2 as FQNNGV.

This clone was seen a handful of times. The rearrangement joins TRBV2 to TRBJ2-7; weak D call: TRBD2 (6 bases). V lost 11 bases to trimming and J lost 3 bases, with 17 bases between them. The CDR3 runs 13 residues. Looked up from germline, CDR1 is SNHLY and CDR2 is FYNNEI. This CDR3 is CAVKEGDGYEQYV. The CDR3 coding sequence is TGTGCCGTCAAGGAGGGTGACGGCTACGAGCAGTACGTC.

This clone was counted ten times or more. This chain joins TRBV5-8 and TRBJ2-2, with 7 bases aligning to TRBD1. V lost 5 bases to trimming and J lost 4 bases; unmatched junction nucleotides: 5. The germline V gene has CDR1 SGHTS and CDR2 YDEGEE. The CDR3 runs 14 residues. In DNA, the CDR3 is TGTGCCAGCAGGTCAAGGGGGCGCACCGGGGAGCTGTTTTTT. It encodes CASRSRGRTGELFF.

This clone has a handful of counts. This rearrangement joins TRBV13 to TRBJ1-1; D is uncertain. V lost 2 bases and J lost 6, with 19 bases in between. Germline loops: CDR1 PRHDT, CDR2 FYEKMQ (reference sequence). The CDR3 runs 16 residues. The CDR3 region is CASSLLIGSSLAEAFF. In DNA, the CDR3 is TGTGCCAGCAGCTTACTTATTGGTTCGAGCCTCGCTGAAGCTTTCTTT.

This clone has at least ten counts. The chain is built from TRBV30 and TRBJ2-1; the D gene is possibly TRBD2 (6 bases). The germline V and J ends were trimmed by 3 bases and 2 bases, with 14 bases remaining between them. Germline V CDR1 and CDR2: GTSNPN, SVGIG (reference sequence). This CDR3 comprises 15 residues. This chain's CDR3 is CAWSLAVSTYNEQFF. CDR3 bases: TGTGCCTGGAGCTTAGCGGTTTCCACCTACAATGAGCAGTTCTTC.

This chain connects TRBV5-1 to TRBJ2-7; TRBD2 matches 12 bases. CDR3 length: 20 amino acids. J was trimmed by 2 bases and V by 2 bases; bases with no gene match: 17. The germline V gene has CDR1 SGHRS and CDR2 YFSETQ. This chain's CDR3 is CASSFPTTSGSGSRAYEQYF. The CDR3 DNA follows: TGCGCCAGCAGCTTCCCTACGACTAGCGGGAGTGGGTCCAGGGCCTACGAGCAGTACTTC.

The chain couples TRBV28 to TRBJ1-5; 7 bases agree with TRBD1. This CDR3 comprises 14 residues. The V segment lost 6 bases and the J segment 7 bases; nucleotides outside the gene matches: 9. Germline V gene lookup returns CDR1 MDHEN and CDR2 SYDVKM. CDR3 DNA sequence: TGTGCCAGCAGCGATCGGACAGGTCTCCAGCCCCAGCATTTT. Translating gives CASSDRTGLQPQHF.

This chain uses TRBV19 with TRBJ1-1; 9 positions agree with TRBD1. The length of the CDR3 is 15 residues. V trimming: 5 bases; J trimming: 4 bases; junction bases outside the gene matches: 8. Germline values: CDR1 LNHDA, CDR2 SQIVND (reference sequence). The CDR3 nucleotides are TGTGCCAGTAGTTCAATGGGACAGGGAGGCACTGAAGCTTTCTTT. This gives the protein CASSSMGQGGTEAFF.

This chain uses TRBV5-1 with TRBJ2-1; 11 bases are shared with TRBD2. Germline CDR1 is SGHRS and CDR2 is YFSETQ. This CDR3 contains 15 residues. Germline trimming cut 4 bases from V and 6 bases from J; bases unmatched to any gene: 6. In DNA form, the CDR3 reads TGCGCCAGCAGCAGTCTAGCGGGAGGAATCAATGAGCAGTTCTTC. This sequence encodes CASSSLAGGINEQFF.

This clone came up a few times. The chain uses TRBV5-5 and TRBJ1-1; D unresolved. The CDR3 consists of 13 residues. With 0 bases removed from V and 3 bases from J, the gap between germline ends came to 6 bases. CDR1 is SGHKS, CDR2 YYEKEE, per germline (reference sequence). The CDR3 reads CASSLGTDTEAFF. Written as DNA, the CDR3 is TGTGCCAGCAGCTTGGGCACGGACACTGAAGCTTTCTTT.